The 31 T cell receptor beta chains in this list originate from one sample, sequenced in a study of T cell responses to AZD1222 COVID-19 vaccine. Only in-frame clones appear in the TCRdb table, and some are missing; sequencing was by immunoSEQ multiplex PCR. Of tens of thousands of clones listed, about 90% are singletons. Sequencing used peripheral blood, obtained on day 0 of MenACWY control vaccination. The receptors here all came from an adult in good health.

The CDR3 sequence: CARSLDPGPLGSGNTIYF. CDR3 DNA sequence: TGTGCCAGAAGCCTCGACCCCGGCCCTCTAGGGTCTGGAAACACCATATATTTT. The V and J genes are TRBV5-3 and TRBJ1-3; D remains unclear. TRBV5-3 qualifies as an ORF whose function is uncertain. Trimming pared 4 bases from V and 1 base from J, leaving 21 bases between. CDR3 size: 18 residues.

The rearrangement links TRBV7-9 to TRBJ1-4; a weak D match, TRBD1 (5 bases). Germline assignment: CDR1 SEHNR and CDR2 FQNEAQ (reference sequence). The CDR3 runs 16 residues. V was shortened by 2 bases and J by 8 bases, with 18 bases between the two germline ends. CDR3 residues: CASSLLGLGGGEKLFF. CDR3 bases: TGTGCCAGCAGCTTACTTGGTTTGGGTGGGGGAGAAAAACTGTTTTTT.

The J gene is TRBJ2-5, the V gene TRBV9, with D uncertain. V was clipped by 4 bases and J by 0 bases, with 13 bases between them. The germline gives CDR1 SGDLS, CDR2 YYNGEE. The CDR3 is 15 amino acids. DNA for the CDR3: TGTGCCAGCAGCTACCTTACTGGCTACCAAGAGACCCAGTACTTC. Its translation: CASSYLTGYQETQYF.

This chain uses TRBV28 with TRBJ2-1, with 9 nucleotides matching TRBD2. This CDR3 spans 17 amino acids. V lost 6 bases, J lost 5 bases, and 14 bases stayed unmatched. Germline V lookup: CDR1 MDHEN, CDR2 SYDVKM. In DNA form, the CDR3 reads TGTGCCAGCAGCCCCTTGGGTCAAGCGGGAGGACACAATGAGCAGTTCTTC. This encodes CASSPLGQAGGHNEQFF.

J is TRBJ1-1 and V is TRBV19, with a weak D call TRBD1 (6 bases). The V gene lost 5 bases and the J gene lost 11 bases, with 18 bases spanning the gap. Per germline, CDR1 LNHDA and CDR2 SQIVND (reference sequence). The CDR3 covers 13 residues. In nucleotides, the CDR3 is TGTGCCAGTAGTCTGACAGGTCCGAGGGAGGCTTTCTTT. Translating it yields CASSLTGPREAFF.

This chain links TRBV12-3 or TRBV12-4 with TRBJ2-5; possible D gene TRBD2, 6 bases. Trimming left V 1 base short and J 9 bases short, with 12 bases between. The CDR3 covers 13 residues. This CDR3 reads CASSLGLSGSQYF. In nucleotides, the CDR3 is TGTGCCAGCAGTTTAGGCCTCAGCGGGTCCCAGTACTTC.

CDR3 coding DNA: TGTGCCAGCAGCTTACGGCCAGATACGCAGTATTTT. Residues: CASSLRPDTQYF. V gene TRBV7-9 combines with J gene TRBJ2-3, with D uncertain. Looked up from germline, CDR1 is SEHNR and CDR2 is FQNEAQ (reference sequence). This CDR3 has 12 amino acids. Deletions cut 2 bases from V and 4 bases from J, with 4 bases between.

The chain recombines TRBV3-1 (or the pseudogene TRBV3-2) with TRBJ1-1, with TRBD1 identical over 7 bases. The CDR3 totals 14 residues. Losses at the gene ends were 4 bases for V and 12 bases for J; bases not matched to a gene: 14. The germline gives CDR1 LGHDT, CDR2 YNNKEL (reference sequence). This chain's CDR3 is CASSLGQDGLRPFF. CDR3 DNA: TGTGCCAGCAGCCTCGGACAGGACGGCTTGAGACCTTTCTTT.

This clone was found many times. CDR3 in amino acids: CASSLVRGYEQYF. CDR3 bases: TGTGCCAGCAGTTTAGTCAGGGGTTACGAGCAGTACTTC. V usage is TRBV27 and J usage is TRBJ2-7, with D tentatively TRBD1 (6 bases). The V end lost 2 bases, the J end lost 4 bases, and 9 bases lay between the germline ends. Looked up from germline, CDR1 is MNHEY and CDR2 is SMNVEV (reference sequence). The CDR3 length is 13 residues.

The chain has TRBV7-2 and TRBJ2-3; D is possibly TRBD2 (6 bases). There are 15 residues in the CDR3. Germline V gives CDR1 SGHTA, CDR2 FQGNSA. V lost 1 base to trimming and J lost 2 bases, with 10 bases between them. CDR3 in DNA: TGTGCCAGCAGCTTAGTTTCGGGAGCCACAGATACGCAGTATTTT. Its protein product is CASSLVSGATDTQYF.

V usage is TRBV3-1 (or the pseudogene TRBV3-2) and J usage is TRBJ2-1; no firm D call. This CDR3 region has 15 residues. V was clipped by 2 bases and J by 6 bases, with 14 bases between them. Germline V gives CDR1 LGHDT, CDR2 YNNKEL (reference sequence). CDR3 in DNA: TGTGCCAGCAGCCAAAGGCTTGCCCCCGGCAATGAGCAGTTCTTC. This sequence encodes CASSQRLAPGNEQFF.

This clone was picked up one time. The rearrangement links TRBV19 to TRBJ1-3, with D hard to call. V was pared by 10 bases and J by 2 bases, with 12 bases between. The CDR3 is 13 residues long. Germline CDR1 and CDR2: LNHDA and SQIVND (reference sequence). CDR3 nucleotides: TGTGCCACCGGACCCGTTGCTGGAAACACCATATATTTT. This codes for CATGPVAGNTIYF.

The rearrangement links TRBV28 to TRBJ1-5; D is possibly TRBD1 (5 bases). CDR1 is MDHEN and CDR2 is SYDVKM in the germline V gene. V was cut by 7 bases and J by 4 bases, with 8 bases left in between. The CDR3 is 12 amino acids. CDR3 nucleotide sequence: TGTGCCAGCATCCGGGGGAATCAGCCCCAGCATTTT. Its protein product is CASIRGNQPQHF.

The chain carries TRBV27 and TRBJ1-1, with TRBD1 matching 10 bases. The CDR3 loop spans 16 amino acids. V was clipped by 3 bases and J by 5 bases; unmatched bases: 9. Germline V gives CDR1 MNHEY, CDR2 SMNVEV (reference sequence). The CDR3 region has the DNA TGTGCCAGCAGTTTGGGAACCGGGACAGGGGTGACTGAAGCTTTCTTT. Translated, it gives CASSLGTGTGVTEAFF.

The chain has TRBV30 and TRBJ1-5; the D gene is possibly TRBD1 (5 bases). The CDR3 runs 13 residues. Germline loops: CDR1 GTSNPN, CDR2 SVGIG (reference sequence). The V end was cut by 3 bases, the J end by 7 bases, with 13 bases between. Here the CDR3 DNA reads TGTGCCTGGAGCCCGGGGGGAGACCAGCCCCAGCATTTT. Amino acids: CAWSPGGDQPQHF.

The V and J genes are TRBV11-1 and TRBJ2-1; D possibly matches TRBD1 or TRBD2 (6 bases each). The length of the CDR3 is 16 residues. Germline V CDR1 and CDR2: SGHAT, FQDESV (reference sequence). V was trimmed by 0 bases and J by 5 bases, leaving 14 bases between them. The CDR3, as DNA: TGTGCCAGCAGCTTAGCGGGCAGGGGAGGCGACAATGAGCAGTTCTTC. Translation: CASSLAGRGGDNEQFF. Full variable domain (remainder filled in from reference TRBV11-1 and TRBJ2-1): EAEVAQSPRYKITEKSQAVAFWCDPISGHATLYWYRQILGQGPELLVQFQDESVVDDSQLPKDRFSAERLKGVDSTLKIQPAELGDSAMYLCASSLAGRGGDNEQFFGPGTRLTVL.

The gene calls are TRBV5-6 and TRBJ2-7; TRBD2 agrees at 12 bases. Losses at the gene ends were 4 bases for V and 2 bases for J; bases not matched to a gene: 4. The CDR3 totals 15 residues. The germline CDR1 and CDR2 sequences are SGHDT and YYEEEE. Here the CDR3 reads CASSGLAGGTYEQYF. In DNA, the CDR3 is TGTGCCAGCAGCGGTCTAGCGGGAGGGACCTACGAGCAGTACTTC.

The genes are TRBV7-2 and TRBJ1-3; no reliable D call. The CDR3 runs 13 residues. The ends were cut back, 8 bases at V and 4 bases at J, with 12 bases in the middle. Germline-derived CDR1 and CDR2 are SGHTA and FQGNSA. The CDR3 is CASPSGSGNTIYF. The CDR3 nucleotides read TGTGCCAGCCCTAGCGGATCAGGAAACACCATATATTTT.

The J gene is TRBJ1-1, the V gene TRBV3-1 (or the pseudogene TRBV3-2); TRBD1 is a possible D gene (6 bases). Germline V CDR1 and CDR2: LGHDT, YNNKEL (reference sequence). With 4 bases removed from V and 5 bases from J, the gap between germline ends came to 17 bases. The CDR3 is 15 residues long. The CDR3 reads CASSPTRTARTEAFF. The CDR3 DNA sequence: TGTGCCAGCAGCCCGACACGGACAGCAAGAACTGAAGCTTTCTTT.

J is TRBJ1-2 and V is TRBV9; D gene unclear. Germline assignment: CDR1 SGDLS and CDR2 YYNGEE. Between the trimmed V and J ends, which lost 4 bases and 5 bases, there was a span of 9 bases. The CDR3 spans 12 residues. CDR3 nucleotides: TGTGCCAGCAGCCATGGGCCATATGGCTACACCTTC. This encodes CASSHGPYGYTF.

The chain combines TRBV27 with TRBJ2-1; D remains unclear. Germline V gene sequence: CDR1 MNHEY, CDR2 SMNVEV (reference sequence). CDR3 length: 13 residues. V gave up 7 bases and J gave up 8 bases, with 15 bases separating them. The CDR3 bases are TGTGCCAGCACTCCAACTCAAAGCGATGAGCAGTTCTTC. Residues: CASTPTQSDEQFF.

The CDR3 region is CASGTGMTLGELFF. The CDR3 DNA follows: TGTGCTAGTGGCACAGGGATGACTTTGGGGGAGCTGTTTTTT. V usage is TRBV12-5 and J usage is TRBJ2-2; TRBD1 is a possible D gene (6 bases). The germline V gene has CDR1 LGHNT and CDR2 FRNRAP. The CDR3 runs to 14 residues. V was trimmed by 6 bases and J by 8 bases, leaving 16 bases between them.

This chain links TRBV5-1 with TRBJ1-1; D unresolved. The CDR3 has 15 residues. With 0 bases removed from V and 0 bases from J, the gap between germline ends came to 9 bases. The germline gives CDR1 SGHRS, CDR2 YFSETQ. The DNA of the CDR3 is TGCGCCAGCAGCTTGGGAGGGCTGGTGAACACTGAAGCTTTCTTT. The encoded protein is CASSLGGLVNTEAFF.

J is TRBJ2-3 and V is TRBV28; the D call may be TRBD1 or TRBD2 (5 bases each). The germline V gene has CDR1 MDHEN and CDR2 SYDVKM. This CDR3 comprises 14 residues. The ends were cut back, 3 bases at V and 0 bases at J, with 7 bases in the middle. In DNA, the CDR3 is TGTGCCAGCAGTTTCGGGACCAGCACAGATACGCAGTATTTT. Protein: CASSFGTSTDTQYF.

The J gene is TRBJ2-7, the V gene TRBV29-1, with 8 bases identical to TRBD1. The germline V gene has CDR1 SQVTM and CDR2 ANQGSEA. V trimming: 1 base; J trimming: 7 bases; junction bases outside the gene matches: 9. The CDR3 loop spans 14 amino acids. DNA of the CDR3: TGCAGCGTTGAAGGGCCGGACAGGGTCGGTGAGCAGTACTTC. Translated: CSVEGPDRVGEQYF.

The CDR3 spells CASSQGFESATNEKLFF. DNA for the CDR3: TGTGCCAGCAGCCAAGGTTTCGAGAGCGCAACTAATGAAAAACTGTTTTTT. The chain is built from TRBV3-1 (or the pseudogene TRBV3-2) and TRBJ1-4; D remains ambiguous. V lost 1 base and J lost 0, with 12 bases in between. The CDR3 extends over 17 amino acids. Germline CDR1 is LGHDT and CDR2 is YNNKEL (reference sequence).

The chain links TRBV6-2 or TRBV6-3 to TRBJ2-7; 11 bases fit TRBD2. The length of the CDR3 is 15 residues. Germline assignment: CDR1 MNHEY and CDR2 SVGEGT. The ends lost 5 bases at V and 2 bases at J; junction bases unmatched: 5. The CDR3 coding sequence is TGTGCCAGCAGTCAGGGTAGCGGGAGGGCCTACGAGCAGTACTTC. As protein: CASSQGSGRAYEQYF.

V and J are TRBV12-3 or TRBV12-4 and TRBJ2-1, with D unresolved. Trimming took 6 bases from V and 8 from J, leaving 11 bases between them. CDR3 length: 12 residues. CDR3 region: CASSRPSHEQFF. The CDR3 region has the DNA TGTGCCAGCAGCCGACCTTCCCATGAGCAGTTCTTC.

The chain carries TRBV6-4 and TRBJ2-1; TRBD2 aligns across 7 bases. Germline V lookup: CDR1 MRHNA, CDR2 SNTAGT. The length of the CDR3 is 13 residues. The V segment lost 4 bases and the J segment 12 bases; nucleotides outside the gene matches: 9. CDR3 loop: CASSVAAGRRQFF. CDR3 bases: TGTGCCAGCAGTGTAGCAGCGGGAAGGAGGCAGTTCTTC.

This chain links TRBV27 with TRBJ2-2, with no clear D. From germline, CDR1 is MNHEY and CDR2 SMNVEV (reference sequence). The CDR3 sequence is 10 residues long. V was clipped by 6 bases and J by 6 bases, with 2 bases between them. As DNA, the CDR3 is TGTGCCAGCAGGGCCGGGGAGCTGTTTTTT. As protein: CASRAGELFF.

The J gene is TRBJ1-5, the V gene TRBV6-5; D is unresolved. From germline, CDR1 is MNHEY and CDR2 SVGAGI. The CDR3 totals 12 residues. The V end lost 7 bases, the J end lost 6 bases, and 10 bases lay between the germline ends. The CDR3 DNA follows: TGTGCCAGCACCGTGAGTAGTCAGCCCCAGCATTTT. This sequence encodes CASTVSSQPQHF.